This T cell receptor beta chain was recovered during a study of blood T cell repertoires in COVID-19. This clone was seen a single time. Trimming took 5 bases from V and 4 from J, leaving 12 bases between them. Germline-derived CDR1 and CDR2 are MNHEY and SVGEGT. This CDR3 is 14 amino acids long. Repertoires were generated with immunoSEQ multiplex PCR, while TCRdb's copy carries only in-frame clones and drops some. The sample includes some 250,000 clones, 88% seen only once; the top ten take about 0.65%. Material: peripheral blood. The sequence was collected from a human donor in a cohort sampled during active COVID-19. The chain has TRBV6-2 or TRBV6-3 and TRBJ1-5, with D perhaps TRBD1 (5 bases). The CDR3 is CASSPTASNQPQHF. CDR3 nucleotide sequence: TGTGCCAGCAGTCCGACAGCCTCTAATCAGCCCCAGCATTTT.